This TCR beta chain was obtained from a study of human T cells and chemical hapten exposure. Study-level points and caveats: TCRs whose frequency exceeded 1 in 1000 remained the same following DPC sensitization.

Documented time point: pre-sensitization, week 0. Treatment noted: therapeutic diphenylcyclopropenone sensitization with weekly scalp DPC. Total RNA came from unfractionated whole blood. Germline CDR1 is LGHNT and CDR2 is FRNRAP. Trimming cost V 6 bases and J 0 bases, with 15 bases left between them. This CDR3 is 15 amino acids long. The library labeled individual cDNA molecules by adding unique molecular identifiers to them. The authors' processing: Counts of TCRs in each sample centred on a median of about 96,000 and extended from approximately 20,000 to 700,000. TCRdb fed the RACE reads into MiXCR, producing one record per CDR3 protein. The V and J calls come from TCRdb's annotation, not from the publication. Among 95,000 to 150,000 distinct CDR3 sequences listed, roughly 14% were seen once. There are a few counts of this clonotype. What it binds is unknown.

Material: whole blood, obtained in connection with sensitization to the hapten diphenylcyclopropenone (DPC). The chain is built from TRBV12-5 and TRBJ2-7; D is possibly TRBD2 (7 bases). The receptor was isolated from a woman between 18 and 29 years old with alopecia areata. Some clones in this sample may be carry-over from other donors' samples. The CDR3 reads CASGAGHPSSYEQYF. CDR3 nucleotide sequence: TGTGCTAGTGGAGCGGGACACCCGAGCTCCTACGAGCAGTACTTC.